This T cell receptor beta chain was found in a study of blood T cell repertoires in COVID-19. Study overall: PBMCs, B-cell-depleted T cells, or T cells provided the cDNA or gDNA that made up the material.

Profiled with immunoSEQ multiplex PCR; TCRdb holds only in-frame clones, not every one. The profile shows around 95,000 clones, over 65% of them singletons. Germline assignment: CDR1 LNHDA and CDR2 SQIVND (reference sequence). The V gene lost 4 bases and the J gene lost 4 bases, with 13 bases spanning the gap. The CDR3 extends over 14 amino acids. Sequenced sample: peripheral blood. The genes are TRBV19 and TRBJ1-2; the D gene is possibly TRBD1 (6 bases). The source of this sequence is a human donor in a cohort sampled during active COVID-19. In nucleotides, the CDR3 is TGTGCCAGTAGTAGACAGGACAGCTCCTATGGCTACACCTTC. This encodes CASSRQDSSYGYTF. Filled out from reference TRBV19 and TRBJ1-2, the complete variable domain reads DGGITQSPKYLFRKEGQNVTLSCEQNLNHDAMYWYRQDPGQGLRLIYYSQIVNDFQKGDIAEGYSVSREKKESFPLTVTSAQKNPTAFYLCASSRQDSSYGYTFGSGTRLTVV.